The T cell receptor (beta chain) described here comes from a study of CXCR3-negative and CXCR3-positive naive CD8 T cells. Study-wide points: Whereas memory cells differed, naive CXCR3-negative and CXCR3-positive cells shared similar TRBV-TRBJ usage. Diversity in memory CD8+ cells fell much lower than the comparably high levels seen in both naive subsets. Naive CXCR3-positive cells had TRB CDR3s more hydrophobic than those of CXCR3-negative naive cells.

Preparation of TRB cDNA libraries relied on 5' RACE carrying UMI labels. TCRdb re-analyzed the 5' RACE reads; it lists each CDR3 protein once, without DNA. The ten top clones account for 0.38%, within a sample of more than 80,000 distinct CDR3 sequences. Those CD8+ T cells considered naive were CD45RO-CCR7+CD27+CD95-. Comments on this clonotype: Its antigen is not known.

The sequence derives from a human donor in good health. Some clones in this sample may be carry-over from other donors' samples. The material sequenced was naive CXCR3+ CD8+ T cells from blood. The sample's subset: CD45RO-CCR7+CD27+CD95- naive CD8+ T cells expressing CXCR3 (TNR3+).

CDR3 sequence: CSARDFQDPGSGNTIYF. The chain couples TRBV20-1 to TRBJ1-3. The CDR3 spans 17 residues. Germline values: CDR1 DFQATT, CDR2 SNEGSKA (reference sequence).